This T cell receptor (beta chain) was recorded in a study of blood T cell repertoires in COVID-19. Germline CDR1 reads SNHLY; CDR2 reads FYNNEI. The CDR3 is 16 residues long. V shed 8 bases, J shed 2 bases, and the junction held 8 bases outside the gene matches. Sequenced by immunoSEQ multiplex PCR; TCRdb stores in-frame clones only, minus some. Of 250,000 to 350,000 clones in the sample, 86% are singletons; the top ten hold about 3%. The sequencing sample was made of peripheral blood. This chain uses TRBV2 with TRBJ1-6, with 8 bases identical to TRBD1. The sequence derives from a woman aged 25 to 39 with active or convalescent COVID-19. The CDR3 sequence: CASAEDRAPYNSPLHF. The CDR3 bases are TGTGCCAGCGCCGAGGACAGGGCTCCCTATAATTCACCCCTCCACTTT.